This T cell receptor beta chain was identified in a study of brain T cells in children with intractable seizures. Study results and limitations: Clones missing pre-surgery may reflect undersampling of that blood sample. Patients' HCMV serostatus was unknown; virus specificity rests on CDR3 similarity alone.

Repertoires were generated with immunoSEQ multiplex PCR, while TCRdb's copy carries only in-frame clones and drops some. The sample lists 78,000 or so clones; approximately 89% were seen once. Surgery cases with the highest brain T cell transcript signatures were chosen for sequencing. CDR3 length: 15 amino acids. Germline CDR1 reads SGDLS; CDR2 reads YYNGEE. Trimming at V came to 0 bases and at J to 1 base, leaving 3 bases not matched to a gene. This clone was observed a single time. Antigen: not known. The sample in question was peripheral blood, obtained at surgery. This TCR was recovered from a girl aged 2-15 years with Rasmussen encephalitis and intractable seizures. V gene TRBV9 combines with J gene TRBJ1-1; 7 bases line up with TRBD1. As DNA, the CDR3 is TGTGCCAGCAGCGTAGGTGAGGGGGCGAACACTGAAGCTTTCTTT. Amino acid sequence: CASSVGEGANTEAFF.